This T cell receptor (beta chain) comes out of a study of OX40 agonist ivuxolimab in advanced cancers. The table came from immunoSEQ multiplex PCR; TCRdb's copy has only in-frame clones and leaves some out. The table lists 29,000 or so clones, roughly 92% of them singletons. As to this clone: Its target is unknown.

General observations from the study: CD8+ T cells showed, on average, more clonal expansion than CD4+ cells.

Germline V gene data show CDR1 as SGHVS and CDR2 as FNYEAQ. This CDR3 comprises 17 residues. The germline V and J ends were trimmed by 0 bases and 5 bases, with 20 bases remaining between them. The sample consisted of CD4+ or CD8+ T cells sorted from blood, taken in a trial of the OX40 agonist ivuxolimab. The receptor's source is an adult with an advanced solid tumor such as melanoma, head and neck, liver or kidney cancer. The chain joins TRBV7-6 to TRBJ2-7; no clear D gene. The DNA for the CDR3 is TGTGCCAGCAGCTTAGCCTGTCGGGCTATCATTTCGGACGAGCAGTACTTC. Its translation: CASSLACRAIISDEQYF.